The T cell receptor (beta chain) described here comes from a study of CD8 T cells in ankylosing spondylitis. Study observations and caveats: Ankylosing spondylitis blood appeared to be characterized by a TCR beta motif of about 8 highly homologous variants.

In this sample, this clonotype turned up once. Its antigen is unidentified. Library preparation for TCR beta used quantitative 5'-RACE with molecular barcodes. TCRdb called the 5' RACE reads again in MiXCR, with one record for every CDR3 protein. The sample consists of nearly 350,000 distinct CDR3 sequences, roughly 15% of them appearing once. The sequenced sample consisted of blood, either unsorted or a sorted T cell fraction (not recorded which). The TCR comes from a male donor with ankylosing spondylitis or in good health (not recorded which).

CDR3 protein: CASSATGRSTGELFF. The CDR3 DNA reads as TGTGCCAGCAGTGCCACGGGGCGAAGTACCGGGGAGCTGTTTTTT. This sequence joins TRBV6-1 and TRBJ2-2; D might be TRBD1 or TRBD2, each matching 5 bases. Germline loops: CDR1 MNHNS, CDR2 SASEGT. Trimming took 4 bases from V and 5 from J, leaving 14 bases between them. There are 15 residues in the CDR3.